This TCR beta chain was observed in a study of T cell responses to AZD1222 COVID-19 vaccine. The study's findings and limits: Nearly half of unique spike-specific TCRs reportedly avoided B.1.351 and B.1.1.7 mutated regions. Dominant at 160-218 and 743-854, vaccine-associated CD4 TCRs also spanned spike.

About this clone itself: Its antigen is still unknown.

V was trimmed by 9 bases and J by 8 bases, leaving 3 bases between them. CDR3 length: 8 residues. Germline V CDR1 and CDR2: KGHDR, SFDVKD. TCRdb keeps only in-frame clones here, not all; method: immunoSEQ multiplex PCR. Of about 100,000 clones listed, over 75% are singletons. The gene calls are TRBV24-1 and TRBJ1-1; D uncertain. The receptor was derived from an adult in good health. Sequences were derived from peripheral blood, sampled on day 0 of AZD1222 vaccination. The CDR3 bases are TGTGCCACCGTGGAAGCTTTCTTT. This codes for CATVEAFF.